This T cell receptor (beta chain) was recovered during a study of blood T cell repertoires in COVID-19 (dated by TCRdb to the early 2020s). Looking at the study overall: Samples from collaborators originated in the United States, Italy and Spain and spanned both the acute and convalescent phases of COVID-19. Samples were obtained from the ongoing ImmuneRACE study (first 160 participants) and from over a thousand subjects provided by 6 global collaborators. The repertoires were made available in a free public database intended to serve as a resource for research on the immune response to SARS-CoV-2. Where available, HLA class I and class II types were taken from metadata supplied by the sample provider and were not determined by assay-based typing. Deeply sampled blood TCRbeta repertoires from subjects exposed to, actively infected with, or recovered from COVID-19 were included in the dataset. The prospective study material was composed of cDNA or gDNA derived from T cells, B-cell-depleted T cells, or PBMCs. Nearly every sample came with metadata listing a de-identified subject ID, COVID-19 status, age in years and sex.

Worth noting for this clone: Its binding antigen is unknown. Base qualities are not at hand, and no much larger clone is one base apart.

In Seattle, one collaborating source enrolled patients while the infection was active and tracked those patients longitudinally over the course of disease. The collaborating institutions used their own protocols to collect whole blood in K2EDTA tubes. For TCRbeta analysis, collaborators shipped samples in one of three forms: frozen whole blood, isolated PBMCs, or DNA extracted from either of those sample types. The immunoSEQ Assay, a bias-controlled multiplex PCR, was used to amplify TCRbeta CDR3 regions from genomic DNA. As for the authors' bioinformatics: The number of nucleated cells in each sample was estimated by amplification of reference gene primers within the assay. To quantify the absolute abundance of each unique TCRbeta CDR3 rearrangement, sequence reads were collapsed and filtered. For each sample, productive Simpson clonality was calculated as the square root of Simpson's diversity index over productive rearrangements. TCRdb re-hosts the immuneACCESS table, in-frame sequences only. Its copies lack some clones; in the studies checked, an unresolved V gene accounts for under half of them, and the cause for the rest is not known. For V, J and clone size, that table is used; D and trimming come from the DNA. For this sample there are tens of thousands of clones; about 89% appear just once. The ten largest make up approximately 2.6% of the sample.

From the cysteine up to the phenylalanine, the CDR3 has a length of 13 residues. Left in the record is the CDR3 DNA by itself, 39 bases read in frame from the first base. The V end gives up 10 bases and the J end 9 bases, leaving 10 bases in the junction not matched to a gene. Taken from the germline V gene, the CDR1 and CDR2 loops are SGHTA and FQGTGA. Summary of the overall study and its limitations: How much clinical and demographic metadata was included differed by source and by participant, and the metadata was provided uncurated.

The receptor comes from a man aged 50-60 years with COVID-19, enrolled during active disease. The sample taken for sequencing was peripheral blood. Recombination joined TRBV7-3 with TRBJ2-1; 9 bases in between match TRBD1. The CDR3 region has the sequence CATQRGQGFEQFF. In nucleotides, the sequence is TGTGCCACACAAAGAGGACAGGGGTTTGAGCAGTTCTTC. Extended through the reference TRBV7-3 and TRBJ2-1 proteins, this CDR3 yields the full variable domain: GAGVSQTPSNKVTEKGKYVELRCDPISGHTALYWYRQSLGQGPEFLIYFQGTGAADDSGLPNDRFFAVRPEGSVSTLKIQRTERGDSAVYLCATQRGQGFEQFFGPGTRLTVL.